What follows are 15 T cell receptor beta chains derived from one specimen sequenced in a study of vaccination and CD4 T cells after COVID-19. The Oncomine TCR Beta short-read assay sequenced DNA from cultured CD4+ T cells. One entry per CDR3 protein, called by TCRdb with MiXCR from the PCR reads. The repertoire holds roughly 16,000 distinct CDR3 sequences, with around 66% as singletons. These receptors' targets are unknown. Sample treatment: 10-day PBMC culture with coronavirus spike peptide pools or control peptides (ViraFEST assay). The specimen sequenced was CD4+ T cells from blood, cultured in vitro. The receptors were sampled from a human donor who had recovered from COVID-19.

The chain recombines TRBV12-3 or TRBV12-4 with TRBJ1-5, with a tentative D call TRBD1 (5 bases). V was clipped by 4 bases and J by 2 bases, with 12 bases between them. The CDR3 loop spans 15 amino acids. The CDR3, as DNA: TGTGCCAGCAGTTGGAGGGGCCTCGGCAATCAGCCCCAGCATTTT. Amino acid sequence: CASSWRGLGNQPQHF.

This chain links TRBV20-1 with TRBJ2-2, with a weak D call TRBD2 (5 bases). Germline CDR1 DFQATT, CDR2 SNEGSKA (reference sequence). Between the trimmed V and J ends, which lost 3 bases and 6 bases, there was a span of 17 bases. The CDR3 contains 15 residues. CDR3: CSASRQNTRSGELFF. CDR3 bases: TGCAGTGCTAGTCGCCAAAACACTAGGTCCGGGGAGCTGTTTTTT.

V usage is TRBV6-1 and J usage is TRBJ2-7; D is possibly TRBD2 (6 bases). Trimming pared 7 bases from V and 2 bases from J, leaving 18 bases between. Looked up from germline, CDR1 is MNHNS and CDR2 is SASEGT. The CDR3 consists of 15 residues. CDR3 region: CASNYRREPTYEQYF. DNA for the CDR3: TGTGCCAGCAACTACCGACGGGAGCCCACCTACGAGCAGTACTTC.

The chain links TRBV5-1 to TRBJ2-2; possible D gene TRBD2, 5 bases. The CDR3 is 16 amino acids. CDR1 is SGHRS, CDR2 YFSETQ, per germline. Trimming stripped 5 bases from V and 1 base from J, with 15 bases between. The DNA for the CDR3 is TGCGCCAGCAGACGATCAGCGGACTGGAACACCGGGGAGCTGTTTTTT. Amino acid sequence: CASRRSADWNTGELFF.

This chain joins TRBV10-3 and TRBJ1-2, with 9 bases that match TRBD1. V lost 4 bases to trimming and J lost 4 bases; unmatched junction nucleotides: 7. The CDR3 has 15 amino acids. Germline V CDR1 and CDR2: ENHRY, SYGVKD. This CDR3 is CAISASTGGVYGYTF. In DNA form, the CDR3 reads TGTGCCATCAGTGCTTCGACAGGGGGTGTCTATGGCTACACCTTC.

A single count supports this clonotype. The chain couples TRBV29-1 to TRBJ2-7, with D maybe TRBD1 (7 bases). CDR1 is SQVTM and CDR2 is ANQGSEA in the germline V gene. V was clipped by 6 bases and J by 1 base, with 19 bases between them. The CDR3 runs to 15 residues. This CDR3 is CSVERQGGISYEQYF. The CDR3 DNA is TGCAGCGTGGAGAGACAGGGCGGGATATCCTACGAGCAGTACTTC.

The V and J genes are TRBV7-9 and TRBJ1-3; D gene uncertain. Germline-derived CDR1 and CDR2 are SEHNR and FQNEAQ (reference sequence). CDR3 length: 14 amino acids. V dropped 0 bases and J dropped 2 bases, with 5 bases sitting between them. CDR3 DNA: TGTGCCAGCAGCTTAGCGAGGGCTGGAAACACCATATATTTT. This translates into CASSLARAGNTIYF.

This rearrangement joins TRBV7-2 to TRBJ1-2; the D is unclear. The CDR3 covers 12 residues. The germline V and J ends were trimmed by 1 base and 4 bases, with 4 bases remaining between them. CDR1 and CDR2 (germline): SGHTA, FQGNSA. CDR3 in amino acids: CASSLGLYGYTF. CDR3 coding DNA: TGTGCCAGCAGCTTAGGGCTCTATGGCTACACCTTC. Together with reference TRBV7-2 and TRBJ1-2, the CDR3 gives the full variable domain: GAGVSQSPSNKVTEKGKDVELRCDPISGHTALYWYRQSLGQGLEFLIYFQGNSAPDKSGLPSDRFSAERTGGSVSTLTIQRTQQEDSAVYLCASSLGLYGYTFGSGTRLTVV.

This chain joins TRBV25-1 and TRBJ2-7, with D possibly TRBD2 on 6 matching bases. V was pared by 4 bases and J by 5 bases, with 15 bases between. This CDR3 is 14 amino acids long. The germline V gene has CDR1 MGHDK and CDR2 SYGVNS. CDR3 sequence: CASSAGLNLDEQYF. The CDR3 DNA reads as TGTGCCAGCAGTGCGGGACTTAACCTGGACGAGCAGTACTTC.

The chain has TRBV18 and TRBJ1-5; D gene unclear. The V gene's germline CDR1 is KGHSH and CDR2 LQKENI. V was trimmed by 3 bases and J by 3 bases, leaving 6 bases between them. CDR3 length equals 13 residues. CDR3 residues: CASSPDINQPQHF. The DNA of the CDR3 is TGTGCCAGCTCACCCGACATCAATCAGCCCCAGCATTTT.

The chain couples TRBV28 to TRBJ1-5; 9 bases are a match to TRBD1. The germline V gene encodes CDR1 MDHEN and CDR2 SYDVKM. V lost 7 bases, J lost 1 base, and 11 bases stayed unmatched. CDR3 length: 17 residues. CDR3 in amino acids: CASTGTGSRRSNQPQHF. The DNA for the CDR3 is TGTGCCAGCACCGGGACAGGGTCACGGCGGAGCAATCAGCCCCAGCATTTT.

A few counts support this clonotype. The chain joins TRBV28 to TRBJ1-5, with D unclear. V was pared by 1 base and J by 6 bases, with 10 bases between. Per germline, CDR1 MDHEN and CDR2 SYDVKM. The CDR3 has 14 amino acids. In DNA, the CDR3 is TGTGCCAGCAGTTTATCCCAACAGTTTCAGCCCCAGCATTTT. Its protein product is CASSLSQQFQPQHF.

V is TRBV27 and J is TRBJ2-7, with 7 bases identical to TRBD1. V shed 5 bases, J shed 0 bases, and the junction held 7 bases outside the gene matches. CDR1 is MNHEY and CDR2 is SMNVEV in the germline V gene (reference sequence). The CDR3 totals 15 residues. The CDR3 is CASSTTGADSYEQYF. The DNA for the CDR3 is TGTGCCAGCAGTACCACAGGGGCCGACTCCTACGAGCAGTACTTC.

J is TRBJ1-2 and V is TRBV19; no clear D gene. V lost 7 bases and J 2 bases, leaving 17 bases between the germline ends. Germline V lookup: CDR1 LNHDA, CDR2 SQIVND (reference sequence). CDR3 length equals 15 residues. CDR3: CASNQLNRNNYGYTF. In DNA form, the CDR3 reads TGTGCCAGTAACCAGTTGAACAGAAACAACTATGGCTACACCTTC.

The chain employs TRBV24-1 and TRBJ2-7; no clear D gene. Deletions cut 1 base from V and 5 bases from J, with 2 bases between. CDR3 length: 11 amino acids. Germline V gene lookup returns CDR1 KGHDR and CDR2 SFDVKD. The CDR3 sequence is CATSDLDEQYF. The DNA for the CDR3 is TGTGCCACCAGTGATTTAGACGAGCAGTACTTC.